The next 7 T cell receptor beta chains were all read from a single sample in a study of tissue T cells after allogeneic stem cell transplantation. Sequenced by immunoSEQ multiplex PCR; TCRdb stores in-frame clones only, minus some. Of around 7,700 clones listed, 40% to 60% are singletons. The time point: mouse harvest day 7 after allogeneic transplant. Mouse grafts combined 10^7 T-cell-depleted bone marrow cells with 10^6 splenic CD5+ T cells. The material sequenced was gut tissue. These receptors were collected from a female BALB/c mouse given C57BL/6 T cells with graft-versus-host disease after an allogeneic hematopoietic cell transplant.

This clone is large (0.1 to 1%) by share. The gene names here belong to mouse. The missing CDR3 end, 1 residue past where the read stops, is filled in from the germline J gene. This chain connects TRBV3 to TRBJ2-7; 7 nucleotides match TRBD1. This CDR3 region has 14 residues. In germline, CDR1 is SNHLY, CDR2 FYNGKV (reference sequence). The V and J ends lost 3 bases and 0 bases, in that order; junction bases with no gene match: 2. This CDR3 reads CASSLTGISYEQYF. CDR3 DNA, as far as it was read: TGTGCCAGCAGCTTGACAGGGATCTCCTATGAACAGTAC.

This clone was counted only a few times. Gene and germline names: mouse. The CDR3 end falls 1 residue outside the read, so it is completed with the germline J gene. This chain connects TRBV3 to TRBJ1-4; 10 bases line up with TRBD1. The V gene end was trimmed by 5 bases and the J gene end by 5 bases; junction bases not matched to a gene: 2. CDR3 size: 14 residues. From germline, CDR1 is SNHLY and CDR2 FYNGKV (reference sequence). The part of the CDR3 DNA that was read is TGTGCCAGCAGCCGGGACAGGGGTAACGAAAGATTATTT. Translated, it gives CASSRDRGNERLF. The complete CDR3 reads CASSRDRGNERLFF.

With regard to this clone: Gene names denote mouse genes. The sequenced CDR3 bases are TGTGCCAGCTCTCTCGGGGAGACCAACGAAAGATTATTT. Translation gives CASSLGETNERLF. The whole CDR3 sequence is CASSLGETNERLFF. This chain joins TRBV12-1 and TRBJ1-4; unclear D gene. The missing CDR3 end, 1 residue past where the read stops, is filled in from the germline J gene. Germline V gene lookup returns CDR1 SGHSN and CDR2 HYEKVE. V lost 0 bases, J lost 3 bases, and 7 bases lay in between. The length of the CDR3 is 14 residues.

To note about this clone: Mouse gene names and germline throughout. CDR3 amino acids: CASSLAGNTLYF. CDR3 DNA, as far as it was read: TGTGCCAGCAGTCTGGCAGGGAACACCTTGTAC. This chain joins TRBV26 and TRBJ2-4; TRBD1 might be the D (5 bases). The read ends 1 residue early relative to the CDR3; the germline J gene fills the gap. CDR1 is KGHPV, CDR2 FQNQEV, per germline (reference sequence). V lost 2 bases and J 6 bases, leaving 6 bases between the germline ends. The CDR3 is 12 residues long.

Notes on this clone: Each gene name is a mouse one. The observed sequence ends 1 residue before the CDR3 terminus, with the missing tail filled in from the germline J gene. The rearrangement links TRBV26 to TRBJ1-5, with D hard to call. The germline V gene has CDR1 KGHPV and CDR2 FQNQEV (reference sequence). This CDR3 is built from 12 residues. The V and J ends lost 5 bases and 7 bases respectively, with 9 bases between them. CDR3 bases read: TGTGCCAGCAGTGCCCTTCAACAGGCTCCGCTT. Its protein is CASSALQQAPL. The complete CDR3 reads CASSALQQAPLF. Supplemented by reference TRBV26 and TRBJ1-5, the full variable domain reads NSKVIQTPRYLVKGQGQKAKMRCIPEKGHPVVFWYQQNKNNEFKFLINFQNQEVLQQIDMTEKRFSAECPSNSPCSLEIQSSEAGDSALYLCASSALQQAPLFGEGTRLSVL.

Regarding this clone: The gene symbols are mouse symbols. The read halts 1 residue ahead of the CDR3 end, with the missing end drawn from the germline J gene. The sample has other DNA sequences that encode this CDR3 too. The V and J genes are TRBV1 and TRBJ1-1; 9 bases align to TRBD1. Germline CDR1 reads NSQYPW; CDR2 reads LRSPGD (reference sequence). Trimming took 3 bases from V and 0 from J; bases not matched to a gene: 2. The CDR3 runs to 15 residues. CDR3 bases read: TGCACCTGCAGTGCCAGGGACAGGGCAAACACAGAAGTCTTC. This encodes CTCSARDRANTEVF. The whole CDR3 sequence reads CTCSARDRANTEVFF.

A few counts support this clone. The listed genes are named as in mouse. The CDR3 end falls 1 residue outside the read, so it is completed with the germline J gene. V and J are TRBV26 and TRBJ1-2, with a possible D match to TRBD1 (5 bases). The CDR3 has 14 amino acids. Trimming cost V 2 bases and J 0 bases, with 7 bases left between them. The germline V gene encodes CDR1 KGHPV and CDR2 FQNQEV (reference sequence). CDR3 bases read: TGTGCCAGCAGTCTGGGGGCAGCAAACTCCGACTACACC. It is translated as CASSLGAANSDYT. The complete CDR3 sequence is CASSLGAANSDYTF.